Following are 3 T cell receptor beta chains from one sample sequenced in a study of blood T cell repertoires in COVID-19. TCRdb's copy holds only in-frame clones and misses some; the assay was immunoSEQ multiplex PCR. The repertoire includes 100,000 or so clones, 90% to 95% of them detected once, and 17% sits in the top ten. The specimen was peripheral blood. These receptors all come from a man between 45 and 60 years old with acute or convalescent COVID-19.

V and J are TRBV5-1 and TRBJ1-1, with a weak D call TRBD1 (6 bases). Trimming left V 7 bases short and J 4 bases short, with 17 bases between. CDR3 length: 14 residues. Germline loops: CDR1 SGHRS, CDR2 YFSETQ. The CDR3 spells CASGPGGRFTEAFF. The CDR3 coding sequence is TGCGCCAGCGGCCCGGGGGGGCGTTTCACTGAAGCTTTCTTT.

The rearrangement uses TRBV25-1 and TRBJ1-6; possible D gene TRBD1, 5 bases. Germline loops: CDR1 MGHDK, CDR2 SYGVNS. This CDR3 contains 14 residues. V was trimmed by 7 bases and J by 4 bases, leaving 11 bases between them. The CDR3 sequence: CASKSQAYNSPLHF. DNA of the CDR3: TGTGCCAGCAAATCACAGGCTTATAATTCACCCCTCCACTTT.

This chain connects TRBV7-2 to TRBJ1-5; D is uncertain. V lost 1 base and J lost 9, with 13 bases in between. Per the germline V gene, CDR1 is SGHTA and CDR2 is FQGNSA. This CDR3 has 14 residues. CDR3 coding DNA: TGTGCCAGCAGCTTAGGGTCCCGCGTTCTGCCCCAGCATTTT. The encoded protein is CASSLGSRVLPQHF. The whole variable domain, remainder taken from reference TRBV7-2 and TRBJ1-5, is GAGVSQSPSNKVTEKGKDVELRCDPISGHTALYWYRQSLGQGLEFLIYFQGNSAPDKSGLPSDRFSAERTGGSVSTLTIQRTQQEDSAVYLCASSLGSRVLPQHFGDGTRLSIL.